This T cell receptor (beta chain) was recorded in a study of T cell repertoires in cytomegalovirus infection. The overall study: Both a matching HLA type and CMV infection were indicated by public TCR beta signatures.

TCRdb passed the reads through MiXCR, listing each CDR3 protein once. The sample lists 900,000 to 950,000 distinct CDR3 sequences, approximately 31% seen once, with around an eighth in the top ten. The length of the CDR3 is 17 residues. J lost 0 bases, V lost 1 base, and 5 bases had no gene match. Per the germline V gene, CDR1 is SGHTA and CDR2 is FQGNSA. This clonotype has a count of ten or more. Its antigen is undetermined. Whole-study results and caveats: Public TCR beta family frequency separated CMV-and-HLA carriers, including in an independent cohort.

The clonotype comes from a human donor in good health (CMV status not recorded). Some clones in this sample may be carry-over from other donors' samples. The sample was cultured CD8+ T cells from PBMCs, taken from culture after CMV antigen stimulation. The rearrangement joins TRBV7-2 to TRBJ2-1; TRBD2 agrees at 8 bases. The CDR3 spells CASSLGTSWSSYNEQFF. CDR3 nucleotides: TGTGCCAGCAGCTTAGGGACTAGCTGGAGCTCCTACAATGAGCAGTTCTTC.